The T cell receptor (beta chain) described here comes from a study of blood T cells in healthy people across ages. Alongside a J-beta primer mix, a sample-barcoded 5' primer served in a second PCR lasting about 7 to 12 cycles. All cDNA molecules were each tagged by a template-switch adaptor with 12 random nucleotides. Any given sample supplied a minimum of 2.5 million CDR3-containing paired-end reads. Each CDR3 protein is one row after TCRdb ran MiXCR on the 5' RACE reads. The sample has 650,000 to 700,000 distinct CDR3 sequences, roughly 30% seen once. This CDR3 has 14 residues. The germline gives CDR1 SEHNR, CDR2 FQNEAQ (reference sequence). In the case of this clonotype: The junction and the germline gene differ at one end; a read error may be behind it.

The sample providers were healthy Caucasian people from Russia, aged about 6 to 90. The V gene is TRBV7-9, the J gene TRBJ1-2; tentative D call: TRBD1 (5 bases). The specimen was blood. The origin of this receptor is a woman of 80 years or more in good health. CDR3 DNA: TGTGCCAGCAGCTTAGGGACTGGGGGTTATGGCTACGCCTTC. Its protein is CASSLGTGGYGYAF.